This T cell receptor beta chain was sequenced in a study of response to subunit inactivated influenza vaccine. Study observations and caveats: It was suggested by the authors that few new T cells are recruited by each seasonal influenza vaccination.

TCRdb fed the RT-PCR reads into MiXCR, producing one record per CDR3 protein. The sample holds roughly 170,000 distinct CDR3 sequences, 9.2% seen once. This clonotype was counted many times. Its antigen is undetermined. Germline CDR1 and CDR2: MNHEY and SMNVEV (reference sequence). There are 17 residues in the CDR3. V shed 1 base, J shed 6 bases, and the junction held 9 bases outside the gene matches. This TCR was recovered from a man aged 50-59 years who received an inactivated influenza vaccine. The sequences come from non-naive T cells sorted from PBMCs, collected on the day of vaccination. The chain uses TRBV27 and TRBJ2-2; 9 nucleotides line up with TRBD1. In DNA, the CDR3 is TGTGCCAGCAGTTTATTTAACCCGGGACAGGGATCCGGGGAGCTGTTTTTT. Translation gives CASSLFNPGQGSGELFF.